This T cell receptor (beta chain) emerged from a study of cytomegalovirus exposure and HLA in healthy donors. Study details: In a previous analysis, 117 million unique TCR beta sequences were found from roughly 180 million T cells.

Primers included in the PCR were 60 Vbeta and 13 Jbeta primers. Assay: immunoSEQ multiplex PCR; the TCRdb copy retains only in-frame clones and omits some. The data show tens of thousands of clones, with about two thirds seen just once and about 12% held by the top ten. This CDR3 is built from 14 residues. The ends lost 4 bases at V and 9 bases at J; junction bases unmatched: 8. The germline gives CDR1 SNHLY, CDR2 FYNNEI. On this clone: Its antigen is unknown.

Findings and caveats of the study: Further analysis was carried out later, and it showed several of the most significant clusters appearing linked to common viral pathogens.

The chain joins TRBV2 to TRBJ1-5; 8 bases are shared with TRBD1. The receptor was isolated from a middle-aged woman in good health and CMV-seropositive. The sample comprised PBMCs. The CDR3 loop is CASSGGTGQGPQHF. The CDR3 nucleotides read TGTGCCAGCAGTGGGGGGACAGGCCAAGGGCCCCAGCATTTT.